The clone carrying this TCR beta chain came up many times. Antigen specificity is unknown. RNA transcripts gave rise to amplified TCR beta CDR3 regions. An initial round of RT-PCR targeting the TCR CDR3 relied on the HTBI primer set. TCRdb analysed the multiplex PCR reads with MiXCR anew, one entry per CDR3 protein. The sample lists 750,000 to 900,000 distinct CDR3 sequences, roughly 40% occurring once. Germline V gene lookup returns CDR1 SEHNR and CDR2 FQNEAQ (reference sequence). Trimming took off 3 bases at V and 4 bases at J, with 12 bases between the two ends. The CDR3 runs 14 residues. Diagnosis rested on symptoms, serum thyroxine and TRAb, thyroid ultrasound, and orbital computed tomography. Fresh peripheral blood, under 13 ml, yielded the PBMCs. These data come from a study of T cells in Graves' hyperthyroidism and ophthalmopathy. Overall study findings and caveats: In the blood, most expanded thyroid clonotypes above 0.001 appeared as well. Ophthalmopathy was identified by the model a median approximately six months ahead of onset.

The TCR was taken from a man between 18 and 29 years old with Graves' hyperthyroidism. Sequencing used blood. The chain uses TRBV7-9 and TRBJ1-2; unclear D gene. CDR3 bases: TGTGCCAGCAGCTTGGACGGAACGATCTATGGCTACACCTTC. Its protein product is CASSLDGTIYGYTF.